A selection of T cell receptor beta chains follows, all from one sample in a study of T-cell reconstitution after alpha-beta-depleted transplantation in children. Each CDR3 protein gets one entry after TCRdb re-called the PCR reads with MiXCR. The sample includes roughly 300,000 distinct CDR3 sequences, around a tenth of them seen just once. The sample in question was PBMCs from the stem cell graft donor, obtained from the stem cell graft. The receptors were gathered from a human donor who donated a stem cell graft to a child with acute lymphoblastic leukemia. CDR3s include the opening cysteine and the closing phenylalanine or tryptophan. Each record gives: V gene, J gene, clone size, D gene, CDR3 protein, CDR3 DNA. A D gene is named only where the DNA matches it firmly. Clone size is shown for a subset of rows, as once, few, many or a class of expanded clone.

TRBV7-8	TRBJ2-1	few	-	CASSPNEGGQFF	TGTGCCAGCAGTCCTAACGAAGGGGGGCAGTTCTTC
TRBV15	TRBJ2-5	many	-	CATSRVQGRQETQYF	TGTGCCACCAGCAGAGTACAGGGAAGACAAGAGACCCAGTACTTC
TRBV12-3/TRBV12-4	TRBJ2-5	many	TRBD2	CASSFALTSGRSQPETQYF	TGTGCCAGCAGTTTTGCCCTGACTAGCGGGAGGTCCCAACCCGAGACCCAGTACTTC
TRBV12-3/TRBV12-4	TRBJ2-7	many	-	CASRPRDGSYEQYF	TGTGCCAGCAGACCTCGGGACGGTTCCTACGAGCAGTACTTC
TRBV5-1	TRBJ2-7	-	-	CASSLKTAYEQYF	TGCGCCAGCAGCTTGAAAACAGCCTACGAGCAGTACTTC
TRBV6-5	TRBJ2-7	few	-	CASRAPNEQYF	TGTGCCAGCAGGGCTCCTAACGAGCAGTACTTC
TRBV28	TRBJ2-3	-	-	CASSYTGKGTDTQYF	TGTGCCAGCAGTTATACCGGCAAGGGGACAGATACGCAGTATTTT
TRBV6-2/TRBV6-3	TRBJ2-5	many	TRBD2	CASRREGLAQETQYF	TGTGCCAGCAGGCGAGAGGGACTAGCCCAAGAGACCCAGTACTTC
TRBV12-3/TRBV12-4	TRBJ2-1	few	TRBD2	CASSLTSGEQFF	TGTGCCAGCAGCCTTACTAGCGGCGAGCAGTTCTTC
TRBV19	TRBJ1-2	-	-	CASSISGYGYTF	TGTGCCAGTAGTATTTCAGGGTACGGCTACACCTTC
TRBV27	TRBJ2-1	few	-	CASTAYNEQFF	TGTGCCAGCACCGCCTACAATGAGCAGTTCTTC
TRBV4-1	TRBJ2-1	-	TRBD1	CASSQLRQGAYNEQFF	TGCGCCAGCAGCCAACTCAGACAGGGGGCCTACAATGAGCAGTTCTTC
TRBV11-2	TRBJ2-6	-	-	CASTETGRPLAGANVLTF	TGTGCCAGCACCGAGACGGGCAGGCCCCTCGCTGGGGCCAACGTCCTGACTTTC
TRBV7-3	TRBJ2-4	many	TRBD2	CASSLLASGSAKNIQYF	TGTGCCAGCAGCTTATTGGCTAGCGGGAGCGCCAAAAACATTCAGTACTTC
TRBV5-1	TRBJ2-1	-	-	CASSYRDNNEQFF	TGCGCCAGCAGCTACAGGGATAACAATGAGCAGTTCTTC
TRBV11-1	TRBJ2-5	few	-	CASSESRGAGSWGSETQYF	TGTGCCAGCAGCGAATCCCGGGGGGCAGGGTCTTGGGGGTCGGAGACCCAGTACTTC
TRBV28	TRBJ1-2	-	TRBD1	CASSLPTGGNYGYTF	TGTGCCAGCAGCCTCCCGACAGGGGGTAACTATGGCTACACCTTC
TRBV28	TRBJ1-6	few	-	CASSGVRSPLHF	TGTGCCAGCAGTGGGGTCAGATCACCCCTCCACTTT
TRBV2	TRBJ2-1	few	TRBD2	CASLEGSGTFWEQFF	TGTGCCAGCCTAGAGGGTAGCGGGACCTTCTGGGAGCAGTTCTTC
TRBV6-6	TRBJ2-7	few	-	CASSYSQTYEQYF	TGTGCCAGCAGTTACTCCCAAACCTACGAGCAGTACTTC
TRBV20-1	TRBJ2-7	few	-	CSARSSGELEQYF	TGCAGTGCGCGGTCTTCGGGGGAGCTCGAGCAGTACTTC
TRBV20-1	TRBJ2-2	-	-	CSARDRSFSTGELFF	TGCAGTGCTAGAGATCGGAGCTTTTCCACCGGGGAGCTGTTTTTT
TRBV30	TRBJ1-4	many	-	CAWSVRQVNEKLFF	TGTGCCTGGAGTGTACGCCAGGTTAATGAAAAACTGTTTTTT
TRBV7-9	TRBJ2-3	-	-	CASSFEEGGTDTQYF	TGTGCCAGCAGCTTCGAAGAAGGTGGCACAGATACGCAGTATTTT
TRBV27	TRBJ2-2	few	-	CASSLNPGQDTGELFF	TGTGCCAGCAGTTTAAATCCAGGGCAAGACACCGGGGAGCTGTTTTTT
TRBV9	TRBJ2-1	-	-	CASSGKGGGEASYNEQFF	TGTGCCAGCAGCGGCAAGGGGGGTGGGGAGGCTTCCTACAATGAGCAGTTCTTC
TRBV6-4	TRBJ2-1	many	TRBD2	CASSVLAGEGFNEQFF	TGTGCCAGCAGTGTCCTAGCGGGAGAAGGTTTCAATGAGCAGTTCTTC
TRBV7-2	TRBJ2-1	few	-	CASSFADGYYNEQFF	TGTGCCAGCAGCTTCGCGGACGGCTACTACAATGAGCAGTTCTTC
TRBV7-3	TRBJ2-3	-	-	CASSLTRGEGPDTQYF	TGTGCCAGCAGCTTAACGAGAGGGGAAGGACCAGATACGCAGTATTTT
TRBV11-3	TRBJ2-1	few	-	CASSVGSRGLYNEQFF	TGTGCCAGCAGCGTAGGGAGTCGTGGGCTCTACAATGAGCAGTTCTTC
TRBV3-1	TRBJ1-4	few	-	CASTHNRRNEKLFF	TGTGCCAGCACCCATAACAGGAGGAATGAAAAACTGTTTTTT
TRBV29-1	TRBJ1-1	many	-	CSASGGDTEAFF	TGCAGCGCTTCTGGAGGGGACACTGAAGCTTTCTTT
TRBV4-1	TRBJ1-1	many	TRBD1	CASSQDPGGVAEAFF	TGCGCCAGCAGCCAAGATCCAGGGGGGGTTGCTGAAGCTTTCTTT
TRBV6-2/TRBV6-3	TRBJ2-1	-	TRBD2	CASNKLAEHNEQFF	TGTGCCAGCAATAAACTAGCGGAGCACAATGAGCAGTTCTTC
TRBV6-5	TRBJ2-1	few	-	CASSYSTLLEGMSHEQFF	TGTGCCAGCAGTTACTCAACCTTACTAGAAGGGATGTCCCATGAGCAGTTCTTC
TRBV9	TRBJ2-2	many	-	CASSGGSGELFF	TGTGCCAGCTCCGGGGGCTCCGGGGAGCTGTTTTTT
TRBV7-3	TRBJ2-3	-	-	CASSLTSPGGADTQYF	TGTGCCAGCAGCTTAACGTCTCCGGGCGGGGCAGATACGCAGTATTTT
TRBV7-2	TRBJ2-5	-	-	CASSPEPGETQYF	TGTGCCAGCAGCCCAGAGCCAGGCGAGACCCAGTACTTC
TRBV7-2	TRBJ2-3	few	-	CASSLIQDLISTDTQYF	TGTGCCAGCAGCTTAATACAGGATCTAATCAGCACAGATACGCAGTATTTT
TRBV4-3	TRBJ1-3	few	-	CASSQVSPVSGNTIYF	TGCGCCAGCAGCCAAGTTAGCCCAGTCTCTGGAAACACCATATATTTT
TRBV7-9	TRBJ1-6	few	-	CASSLAGTRRNSPLHF	TGTGCCAGCAGCTTAGCTGGGACAAGGCGTAATTCACCCCTCCACTTT
TRBV7-7	TRBJ2-2	-	-	CASSLVAGGPGELFF	TGTGCTAGCAGCTTAGTGGCCGGCGGACCCGGGGAGCTGTTTTTT
TRBV18	TRBJ2-5	few	TRBD2	CASSGGLAGSETQYF	TGTGCCAGCTCAGGGGGACTAGCGGGATCGGAGACCCAGTACTTC
TRBV4-1	TRBJ2-2	-	TRBD2	CASSQARAGVSTGELFF	TGCGCCAGCAGCCAAGCCAGGGCGGGAGTGTCCACCGGGGAGCTGTTTTTT
TRBV7-9	TRBJ2-3	-	TRBD2	CASSSGTKGDTQYF	TGTGCCAGCAGCTCCGGGACTAAAGGGGATACGCAGTATTTT
TRBV7-2	TRBJ1-6	-	-	CASTLNGWGTEFSPLHF	TGTGCCAGCACCCTAAACGGCTGGGGCACGGAGTTTTCACCCCTCCACTTT
TRBV7-6	TRBJ2-4	-	-	CASSLGYGGGNIQYF	TGTGCCAGCAGCTTAGGGTACGGGGGTGGAAACATTCAGTACTTC
TRBV12-3/TRBV12-4	TRBJ2-3	-	TRBD2	CASSFGGLAGVLDTQYF	TGTGCCAGCAGTTTTGGAGGTCTAGCGGGAGTACTAGATACGCAGTATTTT
TRBV6-1	TRBJ1-5	few	-	CASSVPDRSNQPQHF	TGTGCCAGCAGTGTTCCCGACAGGAGCAATCAGCCCCAGCATTTT
TRBV20-1	TRBJ2-7	many	TRBD2	CSARGLAGSYEQYF	TGCAGTGCTAGAGGACTAGCGGGTTCCTACGAGCAGTACTTC
TRBV10-3	TRBJ2-5	few	-	CAISEPTGSGPDQETQYF	TGTGCCATCAGTGAACCGACGGGTAGCGGACCCGACCAAGAGACCCAGTACTTC
TRBV9	TRBJ2-7	few	-	CASSVGSSSDEQYF	TGTGCCAGCAGCGTAGGGAGTAGTTCGGACGAGCAGTACTTC
TRBV12-3/TRBV12-4	TRBJ2-1	-	TRBD2	CASSPGTSGRSSYNEQFF	TGTGCCAGCAGTCCCGGGACTAGCGGGAGGAGCTCCTACAATGAGCAGTTCTTC
TRBV29-1	TRBJ2-7	many	TRBD2	CSVETGGYEQYF	TGCAGCGTTGAAACCGGGGGGTACGAGCAGTACTTC